This T cell receptor (beta chain) was recorded in a study of cytomegalovirus exposure and HLA in healthy donors (dated 2017 in TCRdb). Study-wide context: An earlier analysis of roughly 570 of the donors reported 276 Gb of sequence data and about 120 million unique TCR beta sequences obtained from around 170 million T cells. Because of strong linkage in the cohort, five DR-DQ haplotypes were treated as single units for association and clustering. A later analysis re-analyzed previously published TCR beta repertoires from roughly 690 donors and added high-resolution HLA genotyping to study TCR occurrence patterns. All discovery cohort repertoires had been generated using a single sequencing platform. Of the 350 to 450 genotyped donors, roughly 80% were placed in the genetic ancestry cluster associated with self-reported Caucasian donors. HLA typing included class I and class II loci at four-digit resolution. The study profiled the T cell repertoires of hundreds of subjects by immunosequencing and related them to cytomegalovirus serostatus. Among roughly 370 genotyped donors of the cohort, an average of roughly 240,000 unique TCR beta nucleotide sequences were sequenced per donor, around 20% of them non-productive. Typing coverage differed by locus: A, B, C, DRB1 and DQB1 were typed in about 629-630 donors, DQA1 in about 500, DPA1 in 600 to 610, and DPB1 in 400 to 480. Donor age, sex, ethnicity and CMV serostatus were compiled together with the repertoire data. To predict cytomegalovirus infection status, the study combined high-throughput TCR immunosequencing, statistical association of individual TCRs with disease status, and machine learning. An early release that covered about 600 HLA-typed donors contained about 300 gigabases of sequencing data and around 85 million unique TCR sequences. An earlier analysis of 500 to 650 of the donors applied high-throughput TCR beta sequencing to assess whether each TCR beta V gene segment acted as functional or pseudogenic. Along with the roughly 610-subject first cohort, a separate validation cohort of around 110 different subjects was used. In a later genetic analysis, genome-wide SNP genotypes for about three fifths of the roughly 670 donors were used, and that subset was treated as a discovery cohort. The study aimed to test whether cataloging public T cell receptors could reveal signatures of past pathogen exposure. Rather than drawing on any new phenotypic data, the later analysis identified candidate immune exposures from TCR beta sequences and the way those sequences occurred across donors.

Based on the germline V gene, the CDR1 and CDR2 sequences are SGHVS and FQNEAQ. The CDR3 has 18 amino acids, counting the end cysteine and phenylalanine. Kept here is only the CDR3 DNA, which spans 54 bases and is read in frame from base 1. V gives up 6 bases and J gives up 0 bases, and the segment between their germline ends measures 22 bases. Libraries were prepared through the immunoSEQ multiplex PCR assay. For the multiplex PCR, a mixture combining 60 forward primers for TCR Vbeta segments and 13 reverse primers for TCR Jbeta segments was used. A multiplex PCR assay on genomic DNA amplified the CDR3 region of rearranged TCR beta genes. On the Illumina HiSeq System, the amplified TCR beta libraries were sequenced as 87-base-pair reads. The study's own analysis went as follows. A later analysis tallied 70 million to 100 million unique TCR beta chains across the 610 or so repertoires, and around 12 million of those chains were shared by two or more donors. To remove PCR and sequencing errors, raw reads were error-corrected and collapsed into unique sequences using a nearest-neighbor algorithm that merged closely related sequences. CDR3 sequences were aligned to IMGT reference sequences to assign V, D and J gene segments. For a sequence to be retained, a match of at least six nucleotides was required to both a V gene segment and a J gene segment. A rearrangement counted as productive if the CDR3 had no stop codons and remained in frame with V and J, and every other rearrangement counted as non-productive. CDR3 was defined by IMGT convention, running from the second conserved V-encoded cysteine to the conserved J-encoded phenylalanine. The earlier analysis of about 500 of the donors excluded sequences that lacked an unambiguous match to a single V gene segment. In an earlier analysis of 500 to 750 of the donors, V segments were called functional above 56.7% productive rearrangements and were called segregating when the between-donor standard deviation exceeded 5%. To diagnose cytomegalovirus status from the catalog of TCR beta chain sequences, a statistical classification framework was built. In a later analysis, V and J genes were assigned by comparing TCR nucleotide sequences against IMGT/GENE-DB human TR gene sequences. Using the TCRdist pipeline, a later analysis assigned CDR3 sequences along with most-parsimonious VDJ recombination scenarios. In a later analysis, every TCR beta chain was defined by the combination of its CDR3 amino acid sequence and its V-gene family, and reads without a unique V-gene family were dropped. A later analysis removed several hundred highly shared, low-generation-probability nucleotide sequences to deal with suspected cross-contamination and a sequencing artifact. In a later analysis, a clonal expansion index for each public chain was calculated from normalized within-repertoire ranks of inferred template counts. In a later analysis, generation probabilities were computed using a VDJ recombination model fitted to out-of-frame rearrangements, and the results were checked against IGoR. A later analysis scored TCR-TCR, TCR-HLA and TCR-CMV co-occurrence with hypergeometric tests, applying a repertoire-size bias correction to TCR pairs. False discovery rates were estimated in a later analysis by permuting HLA or CMV assignments 20 times. In a later analysis, co-occurring TCRs were grouped using DBSCAN, and TCRdist sequence similarity was added for clustering within HLA-allele-positive subsets. For co-occurrence clustering, repertoires with fewer than 30,000 or more than 120,000 public chains were excluded, along with roughly 5 repertoires with anomalous nucleotide sharing. Entries here come from immuneACCESS through TCRdb and include only in-frame sequences with V and J called. Some clones fail to appear in such tables; in the studies checked, an unresolved V gene covers under half of the shortfall, and the cause of the remainder is unknown. V and J calls plus clone size are reproduced from that table; the DNA served to infer D and trimming. In all, the sample holds more than 150,000 clones, and about 77% of those were seen once. The top ten clonotypes cover 2% to 2.5% of the sample.

Findings and caveats that apply to the study as a whole: Compared with the roughly 670-donor mean, donors in an Asian-associated ancestry cluster had fewer N-insertions in productive TCRs, according to a later genetic analysis. In a later analysis, over 15,000 TCR beta sequences were associated with specific HLA alleles at a false discovery rate of 0.05. Only TCR beta chains were sequenced in this cohort, and the absence of alpha or paired-chain data limited detectable features. A later analysis found that most CMV-associated TCR beta chains appeared HLA-restricted, with HLA associations seemingly driven largely by CMV exposure. A further reported finding was that TCR beta sequences accurately predicted the HLA-A and HLA-B alleles for most subjects in the first cohort. An earlier analysis of approximately 530 of the donors showed that most TCR beta V segments appeared in productive rearrangements either about 87% or about 30% of the time, which broadly matched IMGT annotations. The authors suggested that the approach could potentially be extended to other disease states and immunological phenotypes. Some 16 rarely observed V segments, including chromosome 9 orphons, were excluded from the earlier analysis of several hundred of the donors because counts were too low. Some IMGT-functional V segments, including TRBV6-2 and TRBV6-3, could not be told apart with the 87-base-pair reads, so those segments were excluded. In a later analysis, HLA-associated TCR beta chains showed more clonal expansion and lower generation probabilities than non-associated chains that were equally common. In the study, some 160 TCR beta chains were listed as associated with cytomegalovirus. A later genetic analysis associated a missense DCLRE1C variant with V-gene and J-gene trimming of TCR beta chains, and an independent cohort replicated the association. When HLA alleles, especially DR and DQ, strongly co-occurred, attributing TCR associations to individual alleles was difficult. CMV serostatus was the only immune exposure information available for the cohort. Most TCR sequences were seen in very few donors, while some public TCRs were found in many individuals. Because HLA typing was unavailable for some donors at each locus, only the typed subset was used in association tests. Several of the top co-occurrence clusters appeared to be linked to parvovirus B19, influenza, CMV and Epstein-Barr virus, according to a later analysis. According to a later analysis, TCR association rates differed among HLA loci, with DRB1 alleles showing the most associated TCRs and HLA-C alleles showing the fewest. A few of the identified cytomegalovirus-associated TCR beta chains were confirmed in vitro to be specific for cytomegalovirus antigens. A cluster of highly shared sequence variants was judged likely to represent a technical artifact of the sequencing pipeline. The presence/absence analyses assumed that sequencing depth was roughly uniform across donors, and that assumption may not be true. Linkage disequilibrium might explain the correlated functional status among segregating V segments, but an unknown experimental factor could not be ruled out. Cytomegalovirus status was reported to be diagnosed by the classifier with high specificity and sensitivity in both the original and validation cohorts.

Details on this clone: It lacks a known antigen. No qualities accompany the bases; no much larger clone lies one base away.

The cohort was made up of 650 to 700 healthy bone marrow donors. All cohort members were sampled while nominally healthy, although unrecorded immune exposures were likely present. The donor tested CMV seropositive, placing the donor among the 289 seropositive members of the cohort. Each donor provided a peripheral blood sample, and peripheral blood mononuclear cells were used for TCR beta sequencing. The Qiagen DNeasy Blood Extraction Kit was used to extract genomic DNA from the blood cell samples. Source material: PBMCs. The chain links TRBV7-8 with TRBJ2-3, and possibly TRBD2, on 5 matching bases. The TCR comes from a woman aged 25 to 45 in good health and CMV-seropositive. In nucleotides, the sequence is TGTGCCAGCAGGTCAAGGTTCCCTAGCAGTCCTAGCACAGATACGCAGTATTTT. Translated, this is CASRSRFPSSPSTDTQYF. Joined to the reference TRBV7-8 and TRBJ2-3 proteins, this CDR3 gives the full variable domain: GAGVSQSPRYKVAKRGQDVALRCDPISGHVSLFWYQQALGQGPEFLTYFQNEAQLDKSGLPSDRFFAERPEGSVSTLKIQRTQQEDSAVYLCASRSRFPSSPSTDTQYFGPGTRLTVL.